This TCR beta chain was retrieved from a study of CD8 T cells in ankylosing spondylitis. The study, taken as a whole, reports: Past studies reported some motif variants in reactive arthritis synovial fluid and blood.

TCRdb itself ran the 5' RACE reads through MiXCR, one entry per CDR3 protein. This repertoire shows around 300,000 distinct CDR3 sequences, 9.5% to 13% found once; its top ten account for roughly 9.2%. On this clonotype: Its target is unknown.

The TCR sequence derives from a female donor with ankylosing spondylitis or in good health (not recorded which). The sequencing input was blood, either unsorted or a sorted T cell fraction (not recorded which).

CDR3 nucleotides: TGCGCCAGCAGCCCGGCTAGTTCCTACAATGAGCAGTTCTTC. Translating gives CASSPASSYNEQFF. This chain links TRBV5-1 with TRBJ2-1; no reliable D call. This CDR3 is built from 14 residues. Germline lookup yields CDR1 SGHRS and CDR2 YFSETQ. The V end lost 4 bases, the J end lost 1 base, and 9 bases lay between the germline ends.